This entry lists 14 T cell receptor beta chains sequenced from one sample in a study of neurological immune-mediated disorders. TCRdb reanalysed the 5' RACE reads using MiXCR and keeps one entry per CDR3 protein. Among approximately 68,000 distinct CDR3 sequences listed, approximately 5% were seen once. Sequences were obtained from PBMCs. The receptors derive from a woman between 70 and 85 years old with multiple sclerosis.

This clonotype has ten or more counts. V and J are TRBV3-1 and TRBJ2-2; D is undetermined. The ends were cut back, 2 bases at V and 1 base at J, with 5 bases in the middle. The CDR3 is 14 residues long. Germline lookup yields CDR1 LGHDT and CDR2 YNNKEL (reference sequence). The CDR3 here is CASSQLMNTGELFF. Here the CDR3 DNA reads TGTGCCAGCAGCCAACTGATGAACACCGGGGAGCTGTTTTTT.

This clonotype was seen many times. The chain joins TRBV20-1 to TRBJ1-2; D not certain. Per germline, CDR1 DFQATT and CDR2 SNEGSKA (reference sequence). The CDR3 is 15 residues long. The V and J ends lost 3 bases and 2 bases respectively, with 16 bases between them. This chain's CDR3 is CSARGSATVNYGYTF. The CDR3 DNA is TGCAGTGCTAGGGGTTCCGCGACGGTGAACTATGGCTACACCTTC.

This clonotype was found a few times. The chain recombines TRBV7-9 with TRBJ2-2; 7 positions match TRBD1. The germline V gene encodes CDR1 SEHNR and CDR2 FQNEAQ (reference sequence). This CDR3 has 14 amino acids. V lost 5 bases, J lost 7 bases, and 7 bases stayed unmatched. The CDR3 DNA follows: TGTGCCAGCAGCCCTACAGGGGTAGTCGGGGAGCTGTTTTTT. Its translation is CASSPTGVVGELFF.

This clonotype occurred many times. The chain recombines TRBV20-1 with TRBJ1-5, with TRBD1 identical over 11 bases. With 7 bases clipped from V and 7 bases from J, the junction kept 12 bases outside the gene matches. Germline V lookup: CDR1 DFQATT, CDR2 SNEGSKA (reference sequence). The CDR3 has 15 amino acids. Here the CDR3 reads CSGRGGTGGNQPQHF. In nucleotides, the CDR3 is TGCAGTGGGCGAGGAGGGACAGGGGGAAACCAGCCCCAGCATTTT.

This clonotype was picked up many times. The genes are TRBV5-1 and TRBJ1-1; 10 nucleotides align to TRBD1. The CDR3 has 18 amino acids. The germline V gene has CDR1 SGHRS and CDR2 YFSETQ. V lost 4 bases to trimming and J lost 1 base; unmatched junction nucleotides: 13. This chain's CDR3 is CASSQFRDRGIANTEAFF. CDR3 bases: TGCGCCAGCAGCCAATTCCGGGACAGGGGAATCGCGAACACTGAAGCTTTCTTT.

This clonotype was observed a handful of times. V usage is TRBV18 and J usage is TRBJ1-1; D may be TRBD1 (5 bases). The CDR3 length is 15 residues. Germline V gene sequence: CDR1 KGHSH, CDR2 LQKENI. V lost 3 bases and J lost 2, with 13 bases in between. This CDR3 reads CASSPEGTANTEAFF. The DNA of the CDR3 is TGTGCCAGCTCACCGGAAGGGACGGCTAACACTGAAGCTTTCTTT.

Ten or more counts support this clonotype. The rearrangement joins TRBV4-2 to TRBJ1-2; D is ambiguous. The CDR3 covers 17 residues. Germline V gives CDR1 LGHNA, CDR2 YNFKEQ. V lost 0 bases to trimming and J lost 7 bases, with 21 bases between them. The CDR3 loop reads CASSQDLRGSRPGGYTF. The CDR3, as DNA: TGTGCCAGCAGCCAAGATCTCAGAGGGTCCCGGCCTGGTGGCTACACCTTC.

The V and J genes are TRBV5-1 and TRBJ2-3; no clear D gene. This CDR3 region has 12 residues. Germline V lookup: CDR1 SGHRS, CDR2 YFSETQ. Trimming removed 1 base at V and 5 bases at J, with 5 bases between. This chain's CDR3 is CASSLIEDTQYF. In nucleotides, the CDR3 is TGCGCCAGCAGCTTGATAGAAGATACGCAGTATTTT.

The chain employs TRBV5-8 and TRBJ1-1, with 10 bases aligning to TRBD1. From germline, CDR1 is SGHTS and CDR2 YDEGEE. With V trimmed by 2 bases and J by 11 bases, 9 bases remained unmatched. CDR3 length: 14 residues. CDR3 in amino acids: CASSFDRGRGGAFF. The CDR3 DNA reads TGTGCCAGCAGCTTTGACAGGGGGCGCGGTGGGGCTTTCTTT.

This clonotype was observed at least ten times. The rearrangement uses TRBV5-6 and TRBJ2-1, with TRBD2 matching 10 bases. The CDR3 length is 15 residues. V lost 5 bases and J lost 7; bases outside the gene matches: 9. Germline V gene data show CDR1 as SGHDT and CDR2 as YYEEEE. CDR3 coding DNA: TGTGCCAGCAGACAAAATCAGGGACTAGCGAATGAGCAGTTCTTC. This encodes CASRQNQGLANEQFF.

This chain connects TRBV7-9 to TRBJ2-5, with 8 bases fitting TRBD2. The CDR3 totals 15 residues. Germline loops: CDR1 SEHNR, CDR2 FQNEAQ (reference sequence). Losses at the gene ends were 5 bases for V and 3 bases for J; bases not matched to a gene: 8. The CDR3 protein is CASSTSGRGKETQYF. The CDR3 DNA reads TGTGCCAGCAGCACCAGCGGGAGAGGGAAAGAGACCCAGTACTTC.

This clonotype occurred many times. The chain has TRBV18 and TRBJ1-1; a possible D gene is TRBD1 (6 bases). V lost 5 bases and J 4 bases, leaving 14 bases between the germline ends. The CDR3 runs 14 residues. CDR1 and CDR2 (germline): KGHSH, LQKENI. CDR3 sequence reads: CASSREQGSTEAFF. The CDR3 bases are TGTGCCAGCTCAAGAGAACAGGGAAGCACTGAAGCTTTCTTT.

The table lists this clonotype with many counts. This chain uses TRBV12-3 or TRBV12-4 with TRBJ2-1, with TRBD2 matching over 8 bases. J was trimmed by 0 bases and V by 6 bases; bases with no gene match: 4. The CDR3 spans 15 residues. CDR3 protein: CASSPGTSSYNEQFF. Written as DNA, the CDR3 is TGTGCCAGCAGCCCCGGGACTAGCTCCTACAATGAGCAGTTCTTC.

This clonotype occurred many times. This chain joins TRBV6-5 and TRBJ2-3; possibly TRBD1 or TRBD2 for D (5 bases each). The germline V gene has CDR1 MNHEY and CDR2 SVGAGI. This CDR3 region has 15 residues. V lost 6 bases and J lost 1, with 14 bases in between. The CDR3 region is CASSPPGTRTDTQYF. The CDR3 DNA sequence: TGTGCCAGCAGCCCTCCCGGGACCCGCACAGATACGCAGTATTTT.